This section outlines one TCR beta chain sequence together with its context. Its antigen remains unidentified. The source of the sample is a study of post-analysis software for immune sequencing data. Study as a whole: Included courses were relapsing-remitting and secondary progressive multiple sclerosis; progressive-relapsing multiple sclerosis was also included. Overall study results and limits: Normalized Chao1 diversity was significantly reduced in patients versus controls. The five TRBV segments detected at higher frequency in patients than in controls included TRBV5-6, TRBV5-1 and TRBV20-1. By F measure, strong co-clustering occurred among samples prepared in the same batch.

This CDR3 comprises 17 residues. With 5 bases removed from V and 8 bases from J, the gap between germline ends came to 25 bases. Every TCR beta cDNA library bore unique molecular identifiers. TCRdb analysed the PCR reads with MiXCR anew, one entry per CDR3 protein. The sample has under 900,000 distinct CDR3 sequences, about 57% seen once. This chain connects TRBV12-3 or TRBV12-4 to TRBJ2-1; perhaps D is TRBD1 or TRBD2 (5 bases each). This TCR was recovered from a girl aged 5 to 17 with multiple sclerosis. Sequences were obtained from blood. The CDR3 protein is CASSGGTGTRGSDEQFF. In DNA form, the CDR3 reads TGTGCCAGCAGTGGTGGTACCGGGACCCGCGGATCGGATGAGCAGTTCTTC.